This is a list of T cell receptor beta chains from one sample in a study of T cell repertoires in cytomegalovirus infection. MiXCR, run by TCRdb on the reads, gives a single entry per CDR3 protein. Here the sample spans a few hundred thousand distinct CDR3 sequences, approximately 15% being singletons. Input material: CD8+ T cells from PBMCs. Receptor source: a human donor in good health (CMV status not recorded). Some clones in this sample may be carry-over from other donors' samples. Each CDR3 is given with its conserved first and last residue. D genes are given only for firm matches. Clone sizes are given selectively: once, few, many, or a class where the clone is expanded.

d_call: -
j_call: TRBJ1-2
clone_size: few
v_call: TRBV9
cdr3_aa: CASSGTGPYGYTF
cdr3_nt: TGTGCCAGCAGCGGTACTGGGCCCTATGGCTACACCTTC

d_call: TRBD2
j_call: TRBJ2-3
clone_size: -
v_call: TRBV28
cdr3_aa: CASSPGGRLAGGPPDTQYF
cdr3_nt: TGTGCCAGCAGCCCCGGGGGCCGACTAGCGGGGGGGCCACCAGATACGCAGTATTTT

d_call: -
j_call: TRBJ1-1
clone_size: few
v_call: TRBV7-9
cdr3_aa: CASSLGPEGRAFF
cdr3_nt: TGTGCCAGCAGCTTAGGTCCGGAGGGTCGCGCTTTCTTT

d_call: TRBD2
j_call: TRBJ2-1
clone_size: -
v_call: TRBV2
cdr3_aa: CASSRTSGGGDNNEQFF
cdr3_nt: TGTGCCAGCAGCCGGACTAGCGGGGGGGGGGATAATAATGAGCAGTTCTTC

d_call: -
j_call: TRBJ1-1
clone_size: -
v_call: TRBV7-9
cdr3_aa: CASTDKQGGPEAFF
cdr3_nt: TGTGCCAGCACTGACAAACAGGGTGGCCCTGAAGCTTTCTTT

d_call: -
j_call: TRBJ1-5
clone_size: few
v_call: TRBV10-3
cdr3_aa: CAISDPGTDNQPQHF
cdr3_nt: TGTGCCATCAGTGACCCCGGGACGGACAATCAGCCCCAGCATTTT

d_call: -
j_call: TRBJ1-1
clone_size: many
v_call: TRBV7-2
cdr3_aa: CASSLIRTDYTEAFF
cdr3_nt: TGTGCCAGCAGCTTAATTAGGACAGACTACACTGAAGCTTTCTTT

d_call: -
j_call: TRBJ1-4
clone_size: many
v_call: TRBV5-1
cdr3_aa: CASSFEGNNEKLFF
cdr3_nt: TGCGCCAGCAGCTTTGAAGGGAACAATGAAAAACTGTTTTTT

d_call: -
j_call: TRBJ2-1
clone_size: -
v_call: TRBV6-5
cdr3_aa: CATWESGSTAYNEQFF
cdr3_nt: TGTGCCACGTGGGAAAGCGGATCCACCGCCTACAATGAGCAGTTCTTC

d_call: -
j_call: TRBJ1-1
clone_size: few
v_call: TRBV14
cdr3_aa: CASSQDWRRSEAFF
cdr3_nt: TGTGCCAGCAGCCAAGATTGGCGGAGGTCTGAAGCTTTCTTT

d_call: TRBD1
j_call: TRBJ1-1
clone_size: many
v_call: TRBV7-9
cdr3_aa: CASSPWDRGPEAFF
cdr3_nt: TGTGCCAGCAGCCCCTGGGACAGGGGGCCTGAAGCTTTCTTT

d_call: -
j_call: TRBJ2-1
clone_size: few
v_call: TRBV29-1
cdr3_aa: CSVSPPSPGQFF
cdr3_nt: TGCAGCGTTTCCCCACCCAGCCCAGGGCAGTTCTTC

d_call: -
j_call: TRBJ2-7
clone_size: few
v_call: TRBV12-5
cdr3_aa: CASGPGRPYEQYF
cdr3_nt: TGTGCTAGTGGTCCCGGTCGCCCCTACGAGCAGTACTTC

d_call: -
j_call: TRBJ2-1
clone_size: -
v_call: TRBV28
cdr3_aa: CASSSGYSSYNEQFF
cdr3_nt: TGTGCCAGCAGTTCCGGGTACAGCTCCTACAATGAGCAGTTCTTC

d_call: TRBD2
j_call: TRBJ2-1
clone_size: many
v_call: TRBV2
cdr3_aa: CASSVLAGGDYNEQFF
cdr3_nt: TGTGCCAGCAGTGTACTAGCGGGGGGGGACTACAATGAGCAGTTCTTC

d_call: TRBD1
j_call: TRBJ2-2
clone_size: few
v_call: TRBV20-1
cdr3_aa: CSATNKQGAINTGELFF
cdr3_nt: TGCAGTGCTACTAATAAACAGGGGGCCATAAACACCGGGGAGCTGTTTTTT

d_call: TRBD2
j_call: TRBJ2-7
clone_size: -
v_call: TRBV3-1
cdr3_aa: CASSQVIGSGSSYEQYF
cdr3_nt: TGTGCCAGCAGCCAAGTCATTGGCAGCGGGAGCTCCTACGAGCAGTACTTC

d_call: TRBD1
j_call: TRBJ2-6
clone_size: -
v_call: TRBV5-1
cdr3_aa: CASSSEQGAVSGANVLTF
cdr3_nt: TGCGCCAGCAGCTCAGAGCAGGGGGCTGTCTCTGGGGCCAACGTCCTGACTTTC

d_call: TRBD1
j_call: TRBJ2-3
clone_size: -
v_call: TRBV4-3
cdr3_aa: CASSQDEDRGPSDTQYF
cdr3_nt: TGCGCCAGCAGCCAAGATGAGGACAGGGGGCCCTCAGATACGCAGTATTTT

d_call: -
j_call: TRBJ1-1
clone_size: few
v_call: TRBV29-1
cdr3_aa: CSVPLGGTEAFF
cdr3_nt: TGCAGCGTACCCCTCGGTGGCACTGAAGCTTTCTTT

d_call: TRBD1
j_call: TRBJ2-6
clone_size: -
v_call: TRBV24-1
cdr3_aa: CATLPGTGGRAPGANVLTF
cdr3_nt: TGTGCCACCCTACCCGGGACAGGGGGCAGAGCGCCTGGGGCCAACGTCCTGACTTTC

d_call: -
j_call: TRBJ2-5
clone_size: -
v_call: TRBV20-1
cdr3_aa: CSAGPSTQETQYF
cdr3_nt: TGCAGTGCAGGACCGTCGACCCAAGAGACCCAGTACTTC

d_call: TRBD1
j_call: TRBJ1-1
clone_size: many
v_call: TRBV29-1
cdr3_aa: CSAHPTGGVHTEAFF
cdr3_nt: TGCAGCGCCCACCCCACAGGGGGGGTGCACACTGAAGCTTTCTTT

d_call: -
j_call: TRBJ1-3
clone_size: -
v_call: TRBV20-1
cdr3_aa: CSARDTSQVTFSGNTIYF
cdr3_nt: TGCAGTGCTAGAGATACTTCGCAGGTTACTTTCTCTGGAAACACCATATATTTT

d_call: -
j_call: TRBJ1-1
clone_size: many
v_call: TRBV20-1
cdr3_aa: CSARGLGDTEAFF
cdr3_nt: TGCAGTGCTAGAGGTCTAGGGGACACTGAAGCTTTCTTT

d_call: -
j_call: TRBJ2-7
clone_size: few
v_call: TRBV20-1
cdr3_aa: CSAPSPSRAYEQYF
cdr3_nt: TGCAGTGCGCCGAGCCCCAGCAGGGCCTACGAGCAGTACTTC

d_call: -
j_call: TRBJ2-7
clone_size: many
v_call: TRBV7-2
cdr3_aa: CASSPTFPGHSSYEQYF
cdr3_nt: TGTGCCAGCAGCCCAACCTTTCCAGGGCACAGCTCCTACGAGCAGTACTTC

d_call: TRBD1
j_call: TRBJ2-7
clone_size: many
v_call: TRBV2
cdr3_aa: CASTYDRGRYEQYF
cdr3_nt: TGTGCCAGCACCTACGACAGGGGGAGGTACGAGCAGTACTTC

d_call: TRBD2
j_call: TRBJ2-3
clone_size: few
v_call: TRBV7-9
cdr3_aa: CASSPASGGGADTQYF
cdr3_nt: TGTGCCAGCAGCCCCGCTAGCGGGGGGGGAGCAGATACGCAGTATTTT

d_call: -
j_call: TRBJ1-2
clone_size: -
v_call: TRBV10-3
cdr3_aa: CAISESRTGNGYTF
cdr3_nt: TGTGCCATCAGTGAGTCTCGCACAGGGAATGGCTACACCTTC

d_call: TRBD1
j_call: TRBJ1-1
clone_size: -
v_call: TRBV5-8
cdr3_aa: CASSPGPGQWNTEAFF
cdr3_nt: TGTGCCAGCAGCCCGGGACCGGGACAGTGGAACACTGAAGCTTTCTTT

d_call: TRBD2
j_call: TRBJ2-1
clone_size: -
v_call: TRBV10-3
cdr3_aa: CAISSGLAGGQGAAYNEQFF
cdr3_nt: TGTGCCATCAGCAGCGGACTAGCGGGGGGACAAGGGGCTGCCTACAATGAGCAGTTCTTC

d_call: -
j_call: TRBJ1-5
clone_size: -
v_call: TRBV20-1
cdr3_aa: CSARDSRGSFQHF
cdr3_nt: TGCAGTGCTAGGGACAGCCGTGGATCGTTCCAGCATTTT

d_call: -
j_call: TRBJ2-3
clone_size: many
v_call: TRBV7-6
cdr3_aa: CASQGPTDTQYF
cdr3_nt: TGTGCCAGCCAGGGCCCCACAGATACGCAGTATTTT

d_call: -
j_call: TRBJ2-7
clone_size: -
v_call: TRBV15
cdr3_aa: CATSRGRETSEQYF
cdr3_nt: TGTGCCACCAGCAGAGGGAGGGAAACATCGGAGCAGTACTTC

d_call: TRBD1
j_call: TRBJ2-7
clone_size: many
v_call: TRBV14
cdr3_aa: CASSLGAGTGAYEQYF
cdr3_nt: TGTGCCAGCAGCCTAGGGGCCGGGACAGGAGCCTACGAGCAGTACTTC

d_call: -
j_call: TRBJ1-5
clone_size: few
v_call: TRBV5-5
cdr3_aa: CASSPALDGSGQPQHF
cdr3_nt: TGTGCCAGCAGCCCGGCGCTGGACGGTTCCGGTCAGCCCCAGCATTTT

d_call: -
j_call: TRBJ1-2
clone_size: few
v_call: TRBV20-1
cdr3_aa: CSAEGPGYGYTF
cdr3_nt: TGCAGTGCGGAGGGACCCGGCTATGGCTACACCTTC

d_call: -
j_call: TRBJ1-4
clone_size: many
v_call: TRBV6-1
cdr3_aa: CASSSESEKLFF
cdr3_nt: TGTGCCAGCAGCAGCGAAAGCGAAAAACTGTTTTTT

d_call: -
j_call: TRBJ2-2
clone_size: few
v_call: TRBV13
cdr3_aa: CASSSETATGELFF
cdr3_nt: TGTGCCAGCAGCTCAGAGACAGCTACCGGGGAGCTGTTTTTT

d_call: TRBD2
j_call: TRBJ2-1
clone_size: few
v_call: TRBV5-6
cdr3_aa: CASSLGLAGDYNEQFF
cdr3_nt: TGTGCCAGCAGCTTGGGGCTAGCGGGGGATTACAATGAGCAGTTCTTC

d_call: -
j_call: TRBJ2-7
clone_size: many
v_call: TRBV7-8
cdr3_aa: CASSLNPDEQYF
cdr3_nt: TGTGCCAGCAGCTTAAATCCGGACGAGCAGTACTTC

d_call: -
j_call: TRBJ1-5
clone_size: few
v_call: TRBV4-1
cdr3_aa: CASSQVEQDQPQHF
cdr3_nt: TGCGCCAGCAGCCAAGTTGAACAGGATCAGCCCCAGCATTTT

d_call: TRBD2
j_call: TRBJ2-1
clone_size: -
v_call: TRBV20-1
cdr3_aa: CSAVPLADPEQFF
cdr3_nt: TGCAGTGCTGTCCCACTAGCGGACCCAGAGCAGTTCTTC

d_call: TRBD2
j_call: TRBJ2-7
clone_size: -
v_call: TRBV29-1
cdr3_aa: CSVETSVPGEQYF
cdr3_nt: TGCAGCGTTGAGACTAGCGTCCCGGGTGAGCAGTACTTC

d_call: -
j_call: TRBJ2-3
clone_size: -
v_call: TRBV6-1
cdr3_aa: CASSPGYRNTDTQYF
cdr3_nt: TGTGCCAGCAGTCCAGGGTATCGAAACACAGATACGCAGTATTTT

d_call: -
j_call: TRBJ2-7
clone_size: few
v_call: TRBV11-2
cdr3_aa: CASSLGSRAEFYEQYF
cdr3_nt: TGTGCCAGCAGCTTAGGCTCTAGGGCCGAGTTCTACGAGCAGTACTTC

d_call: -
j_call: TRBJ2-1
clone_size: -
v_call: TRBV10-3
cdr3_aa: CAISETHDSGGRNEQFF
cdr3_nt: TGTGCCATCAGTGAGACCCATGACTCCGGGGGAAGGAATGAGCAGTTCTTC

d_call: -
j_call: TRBJ2-7
clone_size: -
v_call: TRBV12-5
cdr3_aa: CASAFEGNHYEQYF
cdr3_nt: TGTGCTAGTGCTTTCGAGGGAAACCACTACGAGCAGTACTTC

d_call: -
j_call: TRBJ2-7
clone_size: -
v_call: TRBV2
cdr3_aa: CASSLQGRSSYEQYF
cdr3_nt: TGTGCCAGCAGTCTTCAGGGCAGGTCCTCCTACGAGCAGTACTTC

d_call: -
j_call: TRBJ1-1
clone_size: few
v_call: TRBV7-9
cdr3_aa: CASSSSQGNTEAFF
cdr3_nt: TGTGCCAGCAGCTCATCTCAGGGGAACACTGAAGCTTTCTTT

d_call: -
j_call: TRBJ2-5
clone_size: few
v_call: TRBV7-9
cdr3_aa: CASSSWSDGQETQYF
cdr3_nt: TGTGCCAGCAGTTCATGGTCGGACGGCCAAGAGACCCAGTACTTC

d_call: -
j_call: TRBJ2-7
clone_size: many
v_call: TRBV7-2
cdr3_aa: CASSPNPGAPYEQYF
cdr3_nt: TGTGCCAGCAGCCCTAATCCGGGGGCACCCTACGAGCAGTACTTC

d_call: -
j_call: TRBJ2-7
clone_size: few
v_call: TRBV14
cdr3_aa: CASSQFINYEQYF
cdr3_nt: TGTGCCAGCAGCCAATTTATAAACTACGAGCAGTACTTC